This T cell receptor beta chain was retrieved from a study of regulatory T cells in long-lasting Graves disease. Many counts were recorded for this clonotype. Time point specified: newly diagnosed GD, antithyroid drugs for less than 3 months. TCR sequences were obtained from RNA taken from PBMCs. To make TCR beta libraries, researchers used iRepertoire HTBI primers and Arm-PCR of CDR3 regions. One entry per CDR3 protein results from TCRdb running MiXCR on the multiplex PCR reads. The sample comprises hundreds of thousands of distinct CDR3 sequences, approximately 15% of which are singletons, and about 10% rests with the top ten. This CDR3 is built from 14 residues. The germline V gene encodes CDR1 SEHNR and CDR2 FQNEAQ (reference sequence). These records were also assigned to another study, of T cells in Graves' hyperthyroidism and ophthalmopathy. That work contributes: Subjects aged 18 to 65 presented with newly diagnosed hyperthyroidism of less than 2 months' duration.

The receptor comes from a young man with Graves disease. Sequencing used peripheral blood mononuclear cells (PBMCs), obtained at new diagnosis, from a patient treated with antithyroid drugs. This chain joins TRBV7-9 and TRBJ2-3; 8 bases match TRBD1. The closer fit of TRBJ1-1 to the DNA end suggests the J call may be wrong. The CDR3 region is CASRRTGIVVEAFF. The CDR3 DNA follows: TGTGCCAGCAGAAGGACAGGGATAGTAGTTGAAGCTTTCTTT.